This TCR beta chain was retrieved from a study of T cell changes during pregnancy in multiple sclerosis. V dropped 4 bases and J dropped 4; count of bases not matched to a gene: 2. CDR1 SGHVS and CDR2 FNYEAQ come from the germline V gene. CDR3 length: 14 residues. Method: immunoSEQ multiplex PCR; TCRdb's copy keeps in-frame clones and lacks some. In the table there are 55,000 to 70,000 clones, 92% of which are singletons. The chain recombines TRBV7-6 with TRBJ2-5; 11 bases are shared with TRBD2. The sequenced sample was CD4+ T cells from peripheral blood mononuclear cells, obtained after pregnancy. The sequence came from a female donor with multiple sclerosis, enrolled in a pregnancy study. In nucleotides, the CDR3 is TGTGCCAGCAGCTCTCTAGCGGGAGGAGAGACCCAGTACTTC. Translated: CASSSLAGGETQYF.